One sample yielded the 23 T cell receptor beta chains listed below, sequenced in a study of Graves' ophthalmopathy and Graves' hyperthyroidism. Amplified TCR beta CDR3 regions were obtained using RNA transcripts as template. RT-PCR in the first round used HTBI primers; a second-round multiplex PCR followed. MiXCR, run by TCRdb on the multiplex PCR reads, gives a single entry per CDR3 protein. This sample has a few hundred thousand distinct CDR3 sequences; about a sixth occur once, and the top ten carry about 2.4%. Material: peripheral blood. The receptor set was obtained from an adult woman with stable Graves' hyperthyroidism.

In regard to this clonotype: One base away lies a much larger clone, so this may be a sequencing read error. This sequence joins TRBV12-3 or TRBV12-4 and TRBJ1-5, with 8 bases matching TRBD1. This CDR3 spans 14 amino acids. J was trimmed by 5 bases and V by 5 bases; bases with no gene match: 5. CDR3 residues: CASSGETGDQPQHF. In DNA, the CDR3 is TGTGCCAGCAGTGGAGAGACAGGGGATCAGCCCCAGCATTTT.

The V gene is TRBV12-3 or TRBV12-4, the J gene TRBJ2-5, with 7 bases identical to TRBD1. The V segment lost 6 bases and the J segment 1 base; nucleotides outside the gene matches: 5. The CDR3 sequence is 14 residues long. The CDR3 DNA reads as TGTGCCAGCAGCCAAGACAGGGCCCAAGAGACCCAGTACTTC. Translated: CASSQDRAQETQYF.

This clonotype was observed at least ten times. The V call is TRBV27, the J call TRBJ2-5; D is unresolved. Germline lookup yields CDR1 MNHEY and CDR2 SMNVEV (reference sequence). This CDR3 is 13 amino acids long. The V end lost 6 bases, the J end lost 2 bases, and 10 bases lay between the germline ends. CDR3 nucleotides: TGTGCCAGCAGCTTAGTACAGCAAGAGACCCAGTACTTC. As protein: CASSLVQQETQYF.

This clonotype was observed at least ten times. The chain uses TRBV11-2 and TRBJ2-7; the match to TRBD2 covers 12 bases. Trimming took 0 bases from V and 6 from J; bases not matched to a gene: 0. The CDR3 consists of 14 residues. CDR1 and CDR2 from the germline V gene are SGHAT and FQNNGV. The DNA of the CDR3 is TGTGCCAGCAGCTTAGAGGGACTAGCGGGCGAGCAGTACTTC. As protein: CASSLEGLAGEQYF.

The CDR3 DNA follows: TGTGCCAGCAGTCCCGAGGGGGGCGCGGGAAGCTACGAGCAGTACTTC. This sequence encodes CASSPEGGAGSYEQYF. The chain combines TRBV6-1 with TRBJ2-7, with D perhaps being TRBD1 or TRBD2 (6 bases each). This CDR3 has 16 amino acids. The ends were cut back, 5 bases at V and 3 bases at J, with 20 bases in the middle. Germline values: CDR1 MNHNS, CDR2 SASEGT.

This clonotype was recorded many times. The genes are TRBV28 and TRBJ2-5; TRBD1 is a possible D gene (5 bases). Between the trimmed V and J ends, which lost 10 bases and 3 bases, there was a span of 15 bases. This CDR3 is built from 13 residues. The germline V gene encodes CDR1 MDHEN and CDR2 SYDVKM. In DNA form, the CDR3 reads TGTGCCATCAACAAAGGACAAGAAGAGACCCAGTACTTC. It codes for CAINKGQEETQYF.

The J gene is TRBJ1-3, the V gene TRBV12-3 or TRBV12-4, with TRBD1 matching 9 bases. Trimming removed 7 bases from V and 4 bases from J; junction bases left unmatched: 8. The CDR3 is made up of 15 amino acids. CDR3 loop: CASIDRGLGGNTIYF. DNA of the CDR3: TGTGCCAGCATAGACAGGGGGTTGGGAGGAAACACCATATATTTT.

This clonotype has at least ten counts. V and J are TRBV20-1 and TRBJ2-5, with 7 bases that match TRBD1. The CDR3 has 12 amino acids. Germline V lookup: CDR1 DFQATT, CDR2 SNEGSKA (reference sequence). The V gene end was trimmed by 7 bases and the J gene end by 5 bases; junction bases not matched to a gene: 7. CDR3: CSDRGRGETQYF. The CDR3 nucleotides are TGCAGTGACAGGGGCAGGGGTGAGACCCAGTACTTC.

This clonotype was seen repeatedly, ten times or more. The chain is built from TRBV27 and TRBJ1-1; D is undetermined. Germline V gene sequence: CDR1 MNHEY, CDR2 SMNVEV (reference sequence). CDR3 length: 15 amino acids. Trimming removed 4 bases at V and 4 bases at J, with 16 bases between. CDR3 in DNA: TGTGCCAGCAGTTCGCAGGAGGCTCGACGCACTGAAGCTTTCTTT. As protein: CASSSQEARRTEAFF.

A note on this clonotype: A much larger clone sits a single nucleotide away, making a read error possible. The CDR3 protein is CASSQATIGRAETQYF. Here the CDR3 DNA reads TGCGCCAGCAGCCAAGCCACTATCGGGAGAGCGGAGACCCAGTACTTC. The chain joins TRBV4-1 to TRBJ2-5; D is possibly TRBD2 (6 bases). The V end was cut by 1 base, the J end by 5 bases, with 17 bases between. This CDR3 contains 16 residues. Looked up from germline, CDR1 is MGHRA and CDR2 is YSYEKL.

This clonotype appeared many times. V gene TRBV27 combines with J gene TRBJ2-2, with D tentatively TRBD1 or TRBD2 (7 bases each). The length of the CDR3 is 15 residues. Between the trimmed V and J ends, which lost 6 bases and 3 bases, there was a span of 14 bases. Germline CDR1 MNHEY, CDR2 SMNVEV (reference sequence). CDR3 nucleotides: TGTGCCAGCAGCACGCAGGGGGGGTACACCGGGGAGCTGTTTTTT. Protein: CASSTQGGYTGELFF.

This clonotype showed up many times. The chain carries TRBV29-1 and TRBJ1-1; unclear D gene. This CDR3 region has 13 residues. The ends were cut back, 7 bases at V and 0 bases at J, with 12 bases in the middle. CDR1 is SQVTM, CDR2 ANQGSEA, per germline. CDR3: CSGWTAMNTEAFF. CDR3 DNA: TGCAGCGGATGGACGGCCATGAACACTGAAGCTTTCTTT.

This clonotype was observed many times. The chain is built from TRBV11-2 and TRBJ2-7, with TRBD2 identical over 9 bases. This CDR3 has 15 amino acids. Looked up from germline, CDR1 is SGHAT and CDR2 is FQNNGV. V was clipped by 4 bases and J by 12 bases; unmatched bases: 16. CDR3: CASSSPNGGGRARYF. The CDR3 nucleotides read TGTGCCAGCAGCTCCCCGAACGGGGGCGGGAGGGCTCGGTACTTC.

This clonotype was detected ten times or more. The chain links TRBV6-5 to TRBJ1-2; no reliable D call. This CDR3 comprises 12 residues. Germline V CDR1 and CDR2: MNHEY, SVGAGI. V was trimmed by 2 bases and J by 6 bases, leaving 7 bases between them. CDR3 nucleotide sequence: TGTGCCAGCAGTTACGTGGGTGATGGCTACACCTTC. Its protein is CASSYVGDGYTF.

On this clonotype itself: A read error may explain this, as a much larger clone is one base away. Written as DNA, the CDR3 is TGTGCCAGTGGCGACCCGAGCCCCTACGAGCAGTACTTC. Protein sequence: CASGDPSPYEQYF. The genes are TRBV27 and TRBJ2-7; D is unresolved. With 9 bases removed from V and 2 bases from J, the gap between germline ends came to 14 bases. The CDR3 length is 13 residues. The germline V gene has CDR1 MNHEY and CDR2 SMNVEV (reference sequence).

This clonotype was detected ten times or more. The CDR3 region has the DNA TGTGCCAGCAGCGAACAAGCGGGGACGCCGAGCTCTGGGGCCAACGTCCTGACTTTC. Translation: CASSEQAGTPSSGANVLTF. The genes are TRBV9 and TRBJ2-6; 7 nucleotides align to TRBD2. Germline lookup yields CDR1 SGDLS and CDR2 YYNGEE. The CDR3 sequence is 19 residues long. V was clipped by 3 bases and J by 0 bases; unmatched bases: 12.

This clonotype was detected ten times or more. The J gene is TRBJ2-7, the V gene TRBV6-2 or TRBV6-3; TRBD1 aligns across 11 bases. Germline lookup yields CDR1 MNHEY and CDR2 SVGEGT. V shed 7 bases and J 1 base; nucleotides not matched to a gene: 12. This CDR3 comprises 17 residues. CDR3: CASTPTGTGGRSYEQYF. For the CDR3, the DNA is TGTGCCAGCACCCCGACCGGGACAGGGGGACGTTCCTACGAGCAGTACTTC.

This clonotype was seen at least ten times. The V and J genes are TRBV5-1 and TRBJ1-5, with 12 bases that match TRBD1. V lost 4 bases and J lost 8; bases outside the gene matches: 4. The CDR3 sequence is 14 residues long. Germline values: CDR1 SGHRS, CDR2 YFSETQ. In DNA, the CDR3 is TGCGCCAGCAGCCCGGGGACAGGGGGCGAGCCCCAGCATTTT. This sequence encodes CASSPGTGGEPQHF.

A note on this clonotype: This may stem from a read error, because a much larger clone lies one nucleotide away. Because it lacks the conserved phenylalanine or tryptophan at the end, this CDR3 is likely a read error. The J gene is TRBJ2-7, the V gene TRBV20-1; 9 bases agree with TRBD1. Germline V CDR1 and CDR2: DFQATT, SNEGSKA (reference sequence). The CDR3 runs 15 residues. Unmatched junction bases numbered 8, after V lost 3 bases and J lost 2 bases. The CDR3 protein is CSASEGTGNTYEQYY. CDR3 bases: TGCAGTGCTAGTGAGGGGACAGGGAACACCTACGAGCAGTACTAC.

This clonotype was detected ten times or more. The gene calls are TRBV19 and TRBJ1-2; TRBD1 is a possible D gene (6 bases). CDR3 size: 15 residues. Deletions cut 3 bases from V and 5 bases from J, with 16 bases between. Germline-derived CDR1 and CDR2 are LNHDA and SQIVND (reference sequence). CDR3: CASSMEGQGGYGYTF. The CDR3 DNA reads as TGTGCCAGTAGTATGGAGGGCCAAGGGGGATATGGCTACACCTTC.

In its sample, this clonotype was seen many times. The CDR3: CASSILDGREQYF. The CDR3 DNA follows: TGTGCCAGTAGTATCCTGGACGGACGCGAGCAGTACTTC. The chain employs TRBV19 and TRBJ2-7, with D uncertain. The V end lost 3 bases, the J end lost 6 bases, and 12 bases lay between the germline ends. The germline gives CDR1 LNHDA, CDR2 SQIVND (reference sequence). The CDR3 totals 13 residues.

This clonotype was seen at least ten times. This rearrangement joins TRBV19 to TRBJ2-7; 9 bases match TRBD1. CDR1 is LNHDA and CDR2 is SQIVND in the germline V gene (reference sequence). The V gene end was trimmed by 4 bases and the J gene end by 6 bases; junction bases not matched to a gene: 4. The CDR3 has 13 residues. The CDR3 protein is CASSTRDRAEQYF. In nucleotides, the CDR3 is TGTGCCAGTAGTACCCGGGACAGGGCCGAGCAGTACTTC.

At least ten counts were recorded for this clonotype. V gene TRBV3-1 combines with J gene TRBJ1-2, with TRBD1 identical over 8 bases. V lost 3 bases and J lost 4; bases outside the gene matches: 10. This CDR3 spans 16 amino acids. The germline gives CDR1 LGHDT, CDR2 YNNKEL (reference sequence). The CDR3 DNA is TGTGCCAGCAGCCAGGCTCACAGGGGGAACAGCTATGGCTACACCTTC. This codes for CASSQAHRGNSYGYTF. Looking up the rest from reference TRBV3-1 and TRBJ1-2 gives the full variable domain: DTAVSQTPKYLVTQMGNDKSIKCEQNLGHDTMYWYKQDSKKFLKIMFSYNNKELIINETVPNRFSPKSPDKAHLNLHINSLELGDSAVYFCASSQAHRGNSYGYTFGSGTRLTVV.